These 10 T cell receptor beta chains were sequenced from one sample in a study of T cell changes during pregnancy in multiple sclerosis. Sequencing used immunoSEQ multiplex PCR; TCRdb keeps in-frame clones, though not all of them. The table shows 65,000 to 70,000 clones, with around 92% occurring only once. Sequencing used peripheral blood, obtained in the third trimester of pregnancy. The receptors stem from a female donor in good health, enrolled as a control in a pregnancy study.

The chain combines TRBV2 with TRBJ2-3; D gene ambiguous. CDR3 length equals 13 residues. Trimming shortened V by 8 bases and J by 2 bases, and 11 bases separated the two germline ends. CDR1 is SNHLY, CDR2 FYNNEI, per germline. The CDR3 spells CASVERNTDTQYF. Here the CDR3 DNA reads TGTGCCAGCGTTGAGCGTAACACAGATACGCAGTATTTT.

The chain is built from TRBV9 and TRBJ2-1; 7 bases line up with TRBD2. Germline V gene data show CDR1 as SGDLS and CDR2 as YYNGEE. The V and J ends lost 1 base and 6 bases, in that order; junction bases with no gene match: 4. The CDR3 runs to 14 residues. Here the CDR3 reads CASSVLLASNEQFF. Here the CDR3 DNA reads TGTGCCAGCAGCGTACTACTAGCGAGCAATGAGCAGTTCTTC.

The chain links TRBV10-3 to TRBJ2-2, with 11 bases aligning to TRBD2. This CDR3 has 16 residues. V dropped 6 bases and J dropped 3; count of bases not matched to a gene: 6. CDR1 and CDR2 (germline): ENHRY, SYGVKD. CDR3 in amino acids: CAIRTSGMGHTGELFF. The CDR3 DNA reads as TGTGCCATCAGGACTAGCGGGATGGGTCACACCGGGGAGCTGTTTTTT.

The chain joins TRBV29-1 to TRBJ2-7, with D possibly matching TRBD2 (6 bases). This CDR3 spans 12 amino acids. Trimming shortened V by 1 base and J by 4 bases, and 8 bases separated the two germline ends. Germline lookup yields CDR1 SQVTM and CDR2 ANQGSEA. The CDR3 region is CSVEGAGYEQYF. For the CDR3, the DNA is TGCAGCGTTGAAGGGGCGGGGTACGAGCAGTACTTC.

By proportion, this clone is medium-sized. The rearrangement uses TRBV4-3 and TRBJ2-1; 10 bases align to TRBD2. In germline, CDR1 is LGHNA, CDR2 YSLEER. The CDR3 has 17 residues. The V segment lost 0 bases and the J segment 9 bases; nucleotides outside the gene matches: 11. The CDR3 DNA reads as TGCGCCAGCAGCCAAGATCTGCCTAGCGGGAGAATGAGTGAGCAGTTCTTC. This translates into CASSQDLPSGRMSEQFF.

CDR3: CASSLRVLAASGELFF. The CDR3 nucleotides read TGCGCCAGCAGCTTGAGGGTACTAGCGGCATCCGGGGAGCTGTTTTTT. V gene TRBV5-1 combines with J gene TRBJ2-2; 8 nucleotides match TRBD2. Germline V gene data show CDR1 as SGHRS and CDR2 as YFSETQ. V lost 1 base, J lost 6 bases, and 8 bases stayed unmatched. The length of the CDR3 is 16 residues. The full variable domain, its missing parts supplied by reference TRBV5-1 and TRBJ2-2, is KAGVTQTPRYLIKTRGQQVTLSCSPISGHRSVSWYQQTPGQGLQFLFEYFSETQRNKGNFPGRFSGRQFSNSRSEMNVSTLELGDSALYLCASSLRVLAASGELFFGEGSRLTVL.

The CDR3 spells CASSPGGPLTYEQYF. For the CDR3, the DNA is TGTGCCAGCAGCCCGGGAGGGCCCCTCACCTACGAGCAGTACTTC. This chain links TRBV11-2 with TRBJ2-7; 8 nucleotides agree with TRBD2. Per germline, CDR1 SGHAT and CDR2 FQNNGV. The junction had 8 bases not matched to a gene; V was cut back by 5 bases and J by 2 bases. There are 15 residues in the CDR3.

This sequence joins TRBV14 and TRBJ2-5, with 13 bases fitting TRBD2. Germline V gene lookup returns CDR1 SGHDN and CDR2 FVKESK. With 4 bases clipped from V and 7 bases from J, the junction kept 18 bases outside the gene matches. CDR3 length: 19 residues. The DNA for the CDR3 is TGTGCCAGCAGCCCACGGACTAGCGGGAGTCGAATTCCCAAGCGGACCCAGTACTTC. Translation: CASSPRTSGSRIPKRTQYF.

The J gene is TRBJ1-3, the V gene TRBV9, with TRBD1 as a possible D gene (5 bases). V lost 0 bases and J lost 2, with 9 bases in between. The CDR3 totals 15 residues. Germline V gene lookup returns CDR1 SGDLS and CDR2 YYNGEE. The CDR3, as DNA: TGTGCCAGCAGCGTAGGGTGGGGGGCTGGAAACACCATATATTTT. Translating gives CASSVGWGAGNTIYF.

The rearrangement uses TRBV20-1 and TRBJ2-5; D is unresolved. This CDR3 region has 10 residues. CDR1 DFQATT and CDR2 SNEGSKA come from the germline V gene (reference sequence). The CDR3 region has the DNA TGCGTGCTAGGCCAAGAGACCCAGTACTTC. Protein product: CVLGQETQYF.